A selection of T cell receptor beta chains follows, all from one sample in a study of regulatory T cells in long-lasting Graves disease. One entry per CDR3 protein, called by TCRdb with MiXCR from the multiplex PCR reads. The sample shows 410,000 or so distinct CDR3 sequences, about 15% of them seen only once. These data were also reused for a study on T cells in Graves' hyperthyroidism and ophthalmopathy.

This specimen was peripheral blood mononuclear cells (PBMCs), taken at new diagnosis, from a patient treated with antithyroid drugs. The receptors were sampled from a woman in her twenties or thirties with Graves disease. CDR3s include the opening cysteine and the closing phenylalanine or tryptophan. D genes are given only for firm matches. Not all rows give a size; the values are once, few, many and, for expanded clones, a class.

clone_size j_call d_call v_call cdr3_nt cdr3_aa
NA TRBJ2-3 NA TRBV7-9 TGTGCCAGCAGCCAGAGGGACATTCAGGTGCGAGATACGCAGTATTTT CASSQRDIQVRDTQYF
many TRBJ2-7 TRBD2 TRBV3-1 TGTGCCAGCAGCCAAGGGGCGGGCGGGAGCACCTACGAGCAGTACTTC CASSQGAGGSTYEQYF
many TRBJ1-5 NA TRBV6-5 TGTGCCAGCAGTTACTATCAGGGTAGCAATCAGCCCCAGCATTTT CASSYYQGSNQPQHF
few TRBJ2-5 NA TRBV9 TGTGCCAGCAGCGTATTGTCCGCAACGGAGACCCAGTACTTC CASSVLSATETQYF
few TRBJ1-1 TRBD1 TRBV7-8 TGTGCCAGCAGCCAGGGGGGTTGGGACACTGAAGCTTTCTTT CASSQGGWDTEAFF
NA TRBJ1-3 NA TRBV29-1 TGCAGCGTTAGGTGGACTGAAGACTCTGGAAACACCATATATTTT CSVRWTEDSGNTIYF
NA TRBJ2-1 TRBD1 TRBV27 TGTGCCAGCAGCACCGGTTGGACAGGGCAGTTCTTC CASSTGWTGQFF
few TRBJ1-1 NA TRBV27 TGTGCCACCCGAGCCTATAGCAGGGTAGCTTTCTTT CATRAYSRVAFF
many TRBJ2-5 NA TRBV5-1 TGCGCCAGCAGCTTGGACCAGGGGAGGGTGCAAGAGACCCAGTACTTC CASSLDQGRVQETQYF
many TRBJ2-7 NA TRBV5-1 TGCGCCAGCAGCTTGGTACCGCACTACGAGCAGTACTTC CASSLVPHYEQYF
NA TRBJ2-6 NA TRBV2 TGTGCCAGCAGTGATGGGGACGGATACTCTGGGGCCAACGTCCTGACTTTC CASSDGDGYSGANVLTF
many TRBJ2-5 NA TRBV12-3/TRBV12-4 TGTGCCAGCAGTGGAAAGGAGGAGACCCAGTACTTC CASSGKEETQYF
many TRBJ2-3 NA TRBV5-4 TGTGCCAGCAGCAAAGGGGGTAGCACAGATACGCAGTATTTT CASSKGGSTDTQYF
many TRBJ1-5 TRBD1 TRBV28 TGTGCCAGCAGTTTATGGGACAGGGTGCGACAGCCCCAGCATTTT CASSLWDRVRQPQHF
NA TRBJ2-5 TRBD2 TRBV5-6 TGTGCCAGCAGCCCGGGGGGAAGACTCCACCAAGAGACCCAGTACTTC CASSPGGRLHQETQYF
many TRBJ2-3 TRBD2 TRBV29-1 TGCAGCGTTGTGAGAGTAGCGGGAGTTGGAGATACGCAGTATTTT CSVVRVAGVGDTQYF
many TRBJ2-3 NA TRBV20-1 TGCAGTGCTAGCGGGAAGGGGGGTACGCAGTATTTT CSASGKGGTQYF
many TRBJ2-4 NA TRBV20-1 TGCAGTGCTAGAGCCCCTGATACACCGGCCAAAAACATTCAGTACTTC CSARAPDTPAKNIQYF